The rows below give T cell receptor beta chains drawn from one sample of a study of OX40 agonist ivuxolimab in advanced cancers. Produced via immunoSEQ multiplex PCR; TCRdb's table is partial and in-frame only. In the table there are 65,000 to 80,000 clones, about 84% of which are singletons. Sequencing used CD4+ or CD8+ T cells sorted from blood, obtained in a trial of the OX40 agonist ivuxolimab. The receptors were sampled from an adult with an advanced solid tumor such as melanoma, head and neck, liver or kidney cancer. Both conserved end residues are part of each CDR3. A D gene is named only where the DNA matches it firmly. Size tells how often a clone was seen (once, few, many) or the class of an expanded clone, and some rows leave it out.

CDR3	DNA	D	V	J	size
CASSYWGTSDQETQYF	TGTGCCAGCAGTTACTGGGGGACTAGCGACCAAGAGACCCAGTACTTC	TRBD2	TRBV6-6	TRBJ2-5	.
CASRAGTSTDTQYF	TGTGCCAGCAGGGCCGGGACTAGCACAGATACGCAGTATTTT	.	TRBV28	TRBJ2-3	.
CASRTGSTNEKLFF	TGTGCCAGCAGGACAGGATCGACTAATGAAAAACTGTTTTTT	.	TRBV2	TRBJ1-4	.
CASSVNSGGLYEQYF	TGTGCCAGCAGCGTCAATTCAGGGGGCCTCTACGAGCAGTACTTC	TRBD1	TRBV2	TRBJ2-7	.
CASSLRTQGPIYGYTF	TGTGCCAGCAGCTTAAGAACACAGGGGCCGATCTATGGCTACACCTTC	TRBD1	TRBV11-3	TRBJ1-2	.
CASSRDRAPQEAFF	TGTGCCAGCAGCCGGGACAGGGCCCCGCAAGAAGCTTTCTTT	TRBD1	TRBV11-2	TRBJ1-1	.
CASTFTGAAEAFF	TGTGCCAGCACCTTTACAGGGGCAGCTGAAGCTTTCTTT	TRBD1	TRBV6-6	TRBJ1-1	once
CASSPVTADSTANVLTF	TGTGCCAGCTCACCAGTGACAGCAGATAGTACGGCCAACGTCCTGACTTTC	.	TRBV18	TRBJ2-6	.
CASSLLQGAYETQYF	TGCGCCAGCAGCCTTTTGCAGGGGGCTTATGAGACCCAGTACTTC	TRBD1	TRBV5-1	TRBJ2-5	once
CASSLEGSENQPQHF	TGCGCCAGCAGCTTGGAAGGGTCGGAAAATCAGCCCCAGCATTTT	.	TRBV5-1	TRBJ1-5	.
CSARRDYEQYF	TGCAGTGCCAGGCGGGACTACGAGCAGTACTTC	.	TRBV20-1	TRBJ2-7	.
CASSEVIAGGLILDEQFF	TGCGCCAGCAGTGAGGTGATAGCGGGGGGGCTCATTCTTGATGAGCAGTTCTTC	TRBD2	TRBV10-2	TRBJ2-1	.
CASSEVQVGGYTF	TGTGCCAGCAGTGAGGTGCAGGTGGGAGGCTACACCTTC	.	TRBV25-1	TRBJ1-2	.
CASSPRVVETQYF	TGTGCCAGCAGCCCCAGGGTGGTGGAGACCCAGTACTTC	.	TRBV5-8	TRBJ2-5	.
CASKGSALQRNTEAFF	TGTGCCAGTAAAGGGTCTGCCTTACAGCGAAACACTGAAGCTTTCTTT	.	TRBV19	TRBJ1-1	.
CASSPTGEGFGYTF	TGTGCCAGCTCGCCGACAGGGGAAGGATTTGGCTACACCTTC	TRBD1	TRBV18	TRBJ1-2	.
CASSLGWGTDTQYF	TGTGCCAGCAGCTTAGGGTGGGGCACAGATACGCAGTATTTT	.	TRBV5-4	TRBJ2-3	few
CSANRVDGYTF	TGCAGTGCTAACAGGGTGGATGGCTACACCTTC	.	TRBV20-1	TRBJ1-2	.
CASGGGPTSTDTQYF	TGCGCCAGCGGGGGGGGGCCGACTAGCACAGATACGCAGTATTTT	.	TRBV5-1	TRBJ2-3	.
CASSLGQGDGYTF	TGCGCCAGCAGCTTGGGACAGGGCGATGGCTACACCTTC	TRBD1	TRBV5-1	TRBJ1-2	medium-sized
CAISSSGGSMNTGELFF	TGTGCCATCAGCTCTAGCGGGGGGTCTATGAACACCGGGGAGCTGTTTTTT	TRBD2	TRBV10-3	TRBJ2-2	few
CASSIGGYSGANVLTF	TGTGCCAGTAGTATAGGAGGGTATTCTGGGGCCAACGTCCTGACTTTC	.	TRBV19	TRBJ2-6	.
CASSPDHRAGELFF	TGTGCTAGCAGCCCGGACCACCGGGCCGGGGAGCTGTTTTTT	.	TRBV7-7	TRBJ2-2	.
CASSSGGNSQPQHF	TGTGCCAGCAGCTCAGGCGGTAATAGTCAGCCCCAGCATTTT	.	TRBV7-8	TRBJ1-5	many
CASSRQGDTEAFF	TGCGCCAGCAGTCGTCAGGGGGACACTGAAGCTTTCTTT	TRBD1	TRBV23-1	TRBJ1-1	.
CASSLANSNQPQHF	TGTGCCAGCAGCTTAGCAAATAGCAATCAGCCCCAGCATTTT	.	TRBV7-9	TRBJ1-5	few
CASSWRGQPGGYGYTF	TGTGCCAGCAGCTGGCGAGGACAGCCAGGGGGCTATGGCTACACCTTC	TRBD1	TRBV7-2	TRBJ1-2	.